The next 24 T cell receptor beta chains were all read from a single sample in a study of T cell repertoires in cytomegalovirus infection. TCRdb reanalysed the reads using MiXCR and keeps one entry per CDR3 protein. The sample shows approximately 750,000 distinct CDR3 sequences, less than 40% of them seen only once. The sequencing sample was made of PBMCs. The receptors were sampled from a human donor in good health (CMV status not recorded). Some clones in this sample may be carry-over from other donors' samples.

This clonotype occurred a few times. This chain connects TRBV19 to TRBJ1-2; D remains unclear. CDR3 length: 13 residues. Trimming removed 2 bases at V and 7 bases at J, with 11 bases between. The germline V gene encodes CDR1 LNHDA and CDR2 SQIVND (reference sequence). CDR3: CASSIKVFGGYTF. DNA of the CDR3: TGTGCCAGTAGTATAAAGGTATTCGGTGGCTACACCTTC.

In this sample, this clonotype turned up once. The chain uses TRBV11-2 and TRBJ2-7, with D possibly TRBD1 on 6 matching bases. V dropped 0 bases and J dropped 2 bases, with 11 bases sitting between them. From germline, CDR1 is SGHAT and CDR2 FQNNGV. CDR3 length: 15 amino acids. The CDR3 loop is CASSLDSQGPYEQYF. Written as DNA, the CDR3 is TGTGCCAGCAGCTTAGACTCTCAGGGGCCCTACGAGCAGTACTTC.

The genes are TRBV7-9 and TRBJ1-4; D is undetermined. There are 19 residues in the CDR3. V was cut by 4 bases and J by 0 bases, with 21 bases left in between. The germline V gene encodes CDR1 SEHNR and CDR2 FQNEAQ (reference sequence). CDR3 residues: CASSSPTDPTDATNEKLFF. CDR3 DNA sequence: TGTGCCAGCAGCTCTCCCACGGACCCCACTGACGCAACTAATGAAAAACTGTTTTTT.

The rearrangement uses TRBV7-2 and TRBJ1-5; TRBD1 aligns across 7 bases. V gave up 3 bases and J gave up 2 bases; unmatched junction bases: 7. CDR3 length: 16 residues. Germline loops: CDR1 SGHTA, CDR2 FQGNSA. The CDR3 DNA is TGTGCCAGCAGCTTGGGAGGGGGCGCAGGCAATCAGCCCCAGCATTTT. Translating gives CASSLGGGAGNQPQHF.

V usage is TRBV7-6 and J usage is TRBJ2-1, with D perhaps being TRBD1 or TRBD2 (6 bases each). V was pared by 5 bases and J by 4 bases, with 18 bases between. The CDR3 is 16 residues long. Germline V gives CDR1 SGHVS, CDR2 FNYEAQ. CDR3 region: CASSLERERGYNEQFF. The CDR3 DNA reads as TGTGCCAGCAGCCTAGAACGGGAGAGGGGGTACAATGAGCAGTTCTTC.

The CDR3 loop is CASSPFVEDTNEKLFF. The CDR3 DNA follows: TGTGCCAGCTCACCATTCGTCGAGGACACCAATGAAAAACTGTTTTTT. The rearrangement uses TRBV18 and TRBJ1-4; a weak D match, TRBD1 (5 bases). This CDR3 has 16 residues. V was trimmed by 2 bases and J by 5 bases, leaving 15 bases between them. Looked up from germline, CDR1 is KGHSH and CDR2 is LQKENI.

The chain uses TRBV27 and TRBJ1-5; D not certain. CDR3 size: 15 residues. V was pared by 5 bases and J by 4 bases, with 15 bases between. Per the germline V gene, CDR1 is MNHEY and CDR2 is SMNVEV (reference sequence). Here the CDR3 reads CASSPLHGPNQPQHF. For the CDR3, the DNA is TGTGCCAGCAGTCCGCTACATGGGCCTAATCAGCCCCAGCATTTT.

This sequence joins TRBV4-1 and TRBJ2-1; TRBD2 matches at 7 bases. Germline trimming cut 0 bases from V and 6 bases from J; bases unmatched to any gene: 5. The length of the CDR3 is 15 residues. CDR1 and CDR2 (germline): MGHRA, YSYEKL. In DNA, the CDR3 is TGCGCCAGCAGCCAAGAGTGGGAGGGCCTCAATGAGCAGTTCTTC. Protein sequence: CASSQEWEGLNEQFF.

The chain has TRBV27 and TRBJ1-4; weak D call: TRBD1 (6 bases). Germline lookup yields CDR1 MNHEY and CDR2 SMNVEV (reference sequence). Between the trimmed V and J ends, which lost 5 bases and 3 bases, there was a span of 10 bases. This CDR3 is 14 amino acids long. CDR3 DNA: TGTGCCAGCAGTGGGACATACTCTAATGAAAAACTGTTTTTT. This sequence encodes CASSGTYSNEKLFF.

This rearrangement joins TRBV7-6 to TRBJ2-5, with 14 bases matching TRBD2. This CDR3 spans 16 amino acids. In germline, CDR1 is SGHVS, CDR2 FNYEAQ. V was clipped by 4 bases and J by 4 bases; unmatched bases: 5. CDR3 coding DNA: TGTGCCAGCAGCTACGGGACTAGCGGGAGTGGAGAGACCCAGTACTTC. This codes for CASSYGTSGSGETQYF.

Note on this clonotype: Being one base from a much bigger clone, this may be a read error. The chain recombines TRBV29-1 with TRBJ2-7; tentatively, D is TRBD1 (6 bases). This CDR3 spans 13 amino acids. Germline V CDR1 and CDR2: SQVTM, ANQGSEA. CDR3 nucleotides: TGCAGCGTCCAGAGGACAGTGGAGTACGAGCAGCACTTC. Translated, it gives CSVQRTVEYEQHF.

This clonotype has a handful of counts. This chain uses TRBV28 with TRBJ2-5; TRBD1 aligns across 7 bases. Unmatched junction bases numbered 10, after V lost 8 bases and J lost 7 bases. Looked up from germline, CDR1 is MDHEN and CDR2 is SYDVKM. CDR3 size: 13 residues. CDR3 sequence: CASEGTVGRTQYF. The CDR3 nucleotides read TGTGCCAGCGAGGGGACAGTCGGTCGGACCCAGTACTTC.

The chain recombines TRBV19 with TRBJ1-5; 8 bases map to TRBD1. The germline CDR1 and CDR2 sequences are LNHDA and SQIVND (reference sequence). J gave up 6 bases and V 7 bases, and 14 bases lay outside the gene matches. This CDR3 contains 16 residues. CDR3: CASTPGRTGTTQPQHF. The DNA for the CDR3 is TGTGCCAGTACCCCAGGACGGACAGGGACCACTCAGCCCCAGCATTTT.

This chain connects TRBV19 to TRBJ2-1, with TRBD1 identical over 7 bases. The CDR3 is 11 amino acids. Per the germline V gene, CDR1 is LNHDA and CDR2 is SQIVND (reference sequence). V shed 8 bases, J shed 15 bases, and the junction held 10 bases outside the gene matches. CDR3 amino acids: CASGTGTAPFF. Written as DNA, the CDR3 is TGTGCCAGTGGGACCGGGACAGCGCCGTTCTTC.

This clonotype was found a few times. This chain connects TRBV28 to TRBJ2-7, with D possibly TRBD2 on 6 matching bases. V dropped 5 bases and J dropped 7 bases, with 21 bases sitting between them. The CDR3 runs 15 residues. CDR1 is MDHEN, CDR2 SYDVKM, per germline. The CDR3 region is CASSTWRGASGEQYF. In nucleotides, the CDR3 is TGTGCCAGCAGTACCTGGAGGGGCGCTAGTGGGGAGCAGTACTTC.

This clonotype was detected only once. This could be a read error, since a much larger clone is one nucleotide away. The chain is built from TRBV28 and TRBJ1-5; the D gene is possibly TRBD1 (6 bases). Germline CDR1 and CDR2: MDHEN and SYDVKM. The CDR3 sequence is 15 residues long. The CDR3, as DNA: TGTGCCAGTCGTCGAGGAGGGGGTGGCAATCAGCCCCCGCATTTT. Its translation is CASRRGGGGNQPPHF.

As to this clonotype: The conserved final phenylalanine or tryptophan is absent from the CDR3, which likely points to a read error. This chain joins TRBV7-3 and TRBJ2-7, with D perhaps matching TRBD1 (6 bases). The germline V and J ends were trimmed by 2 bases and 2 bases, with 19 bases remaining between them. The CDR3 loop spans 17 amino acids. The germline V gene encodes CDR1 SGHTA and CDR2 FQGTGA. The CDR3 loop is CASSLEGQGRFPYEQYL. DNA of the CDR3: TGTGCCAGCAGCTTAGAGGGCCAGGGGCGATTTCCCTACGAGCAGTACTTA.

The rearrangement uses TRBV29-1 and TRBJ1-1; perhaps TRBD1 as D (6 bases). The CDR3 sequence is 13 residues long. Germline V CDR1 and CDR2: SQVTM, ANQGSEA. Deletions cut 6 bases from V and 5 bases from J, with 16 bases between. The CDR3 nucleotides are TGCAGCGTCGCGAGGGGGTGGGAGACTGAAGCTTTCTTT. Its protein product is CSVARGWETEAFF.

This clonotype was detected ten times or more. This sequence joins TRBV7-8 and TRBJ2-7; the match to TRBD2 covers 10 bases. Germline lookup yields CDR1 SGHVS and CDR2 FQNEAQ. The CDR3 covers 14 residues. Trimming removed 6 bases from V and 2 bases from J; junction bases left unmatched: 4. The CDR3 DNA reads as TGTGCCAGCAGTCGACTAGCGGGTACCTACGAGCAGTACTTC. Translating it yields CASSRLAGTYEQYF.

The table lists this clonotype with a few counts. The chain carries TRBV6-5 and TRBJ2-5; D is possibly TRBD2 (6 bases). The germline V and J ends were trimmed by 2 bases and 5 bases, with 15 bases remaining between them. CDR1 is MNHEY, CDR2 SVGAGI, per germline. The CDR3 has 15 amino acids. The chain's CDR3 is CASSYAGSDGETQYF. Here the CDR3 DNA reads TGTGCCAGCAGTTACGCCGGGAGTGACGGTGAGACCCAGTACTTC.

V usage is TRBV7-8 and J usage is TRBJ2-1; 7 positions match TRBD2. The CDR3 totals 15 residues. Unmatched junction bases numbered 12, after V lost 5 bases and J lost 8 bases. Per the germline V gene, CDR1 is SGHVS and CDR2 is FQNEAQ. The CDR3 DNA reads TGTGCCAGCAGCGTCGAGGCGGGAGATGGTTATGAGCAGTTCTTC. Its protein is CASSVEAGDGYEQFF.

The rearrangement joins TRBV6-5 to TRBJ2-7; D is perhaps TRBD1 (5 bases). The CDR3 contains 12 residues. Trimming shortened V by 2 bases and J by 7 bases, and 9 bases separated the two germline ends. Germline values: CDR1 MNHEY, CDR2 SVGAGI. Here the CDR3 reads CASSYGHREQYF. DNA of the CDR3: TGTGCCAGCAGTTACGGGCACAGGGAGCAGTACTTC.

As for this clonotype: One junction end disagrees with the germline gene, perhaps due to a read error. The chain combines TRBV12-3 or TRBV12-4 with TRBJ1-5; D ambiguous. The CDR3 runs 14 residues. The CDR3 here is CASTLGKATSPKHF. The CDR3 bases are TGTGCAAGCACCCTGGGAAAGGCCACCTCGCCCAAGCATTTT.

This clonotype was recorded a few times. This sequence joins TRBV7-2 and TRBJ2-3; 8 nucleotides agree with TRBD2. The germline V gene encodes CDR1 SGHTA and CDR2 FQGNSA. With V trimmed by 3 bases and J by 8 bases, 4 bases remained unmatched. This CDR3 is 13 amino acids long. This CDR3 reads CASSFTRGGTQYF. The CDR3 coding sequence is TGTGCCAGCAGCTTCACCCGGGGGGGTACGCAGTATTTT.